The TCR beta chain described here comes from a study of PD-L1 blockade in urothelial cancer. About the research overall: Bladder-origin urothelial cancer in males described about nine tenths of the roughly 29 patients. There were a median of approximately 150,000 T cells in blood samples.

V lost 9 bases to trimming and J lost 6 bases, with 14 bases between them. Germline V lookup: CDR1 LNHDA, CDR2 SQIVND (reference sequence). This CDR3 has 12 residues. Concerning this clone itself: Its antigen is not identified.

Produced via immunoSEQ multiplex PCR; TCRdb's table is partial and in-frame only. The sample lists 70,000 to 75,000 clones; approximately 87% were seen once. General study findings and limits: When measured at 3 weeks, tumor-associated blood clones expanded more in durable-benefit patients.

Described time point: pretreatment peripheral blood. Individual patients had between 1 and 8 samples, taken pretreatment and on-treatment. The sequence was obtained from a man between 65 and 85 years old with urothelial cancer. The genes are TRBV19 and TRBJ1-2; a possible D gene is TRBD1 (5 bases). Sequenced material: PBMCs, taken around atezolizumab (anti-PD-L1) treatment. Here the CDR3 DNA reads TGTGCCAGCCGGAGAGGACAACATGGCTACACCTTC. Amino acid sequence: CASRRGQHGYTF.